The 2 T cell receptor beta chains presented below share a single source sample, sequenced in a study of tumor-infiltrating lymphocytes in primary liver carcinoma. Extraction of RNA together with DNA used about 17-34 mg of unsorted bulk tissue. Production of TCR beta cDNA used roughly 480 ng total RNA together with a constant-region primer. Construction of TCR beta libraries relied on three successive nested multiplex PCR rounds employing slightly modified ARM-PCR. It was with TRBV1-TRBV30 forward primers and a C-beta reverse primer that the first two PCR rounds were run, at approximately 10 cycles each. TCRdb reprocessed the multiplex PCR reads with MiXCR, giving one entry per CDR3 protein. The sample includes 100,000 or so distinct CDR3 sequences, around three quarters of them seen just once. Sequencing was done on a sample of liver tumor tissue from sampling region 5. Documented subset: tumor region T5, tumor centre. These receptors all come from an older woman with primary liver carcinoma and hepatitis B virus infection.

The CDR3 loop reads CASTFRISTDTQYF. CDR3 in DNA: TGTGCCAGCACATTCAGGATTAGCACAGATACGCAGTATTTT. This rearrangement joins TRBV11-3 to TRBJ2-3, with D uncertain. V was trimmed by 7 bases and J by 0 bases, leaving 11 bases between them. The CDR3 is 14 residues long. Germline V gene sequence: CDR1 SGHNT, CDR2 YENEEA.

The sample holds many counts of this clonotype. The junction departs from the called germline gene at one end, perhaps through a read error. The chain employs TRBV5-4 and TRBJ1-1; possible D gene TRBD1, 5 bases. Germline CDR1 is SGHNT and CDR2 is YYREEE (reference sequence). The CDR3 has 17 residues. CDR3 coding DNA: TGTGCCAGCAGTTTGGGGGTAGGGAGACTAGAGAACACTGAAGCTTTCTTT. This encodes CASSLGVGRLENTEAFF.